These 27 T cell receptor beta chains share one sample of origin, sequenced in a study of blood T cell repertoires in COVID-19. Profiling relied on immunoSEQ multiplex PCR, and the TCRdb table lists in-frame clones only, not all of them. This table holds roughly 360,000 clones, more than 75% found once. The sample was peripheral blood. The receptors derive from a human donor with acute or convalescent COVID-19. The donor label of this sample is uncertain.

This clone has more than one count but fewer than ten. V is TRBV11-2 and J is TRBJ1-3; D might be TRBD1 (5 bases). Trimming stripped 4 bases from V and 2 bases from J, with 12 bases between. The CDR3 has 15 residues. Germline loops: CDR1 SGHAT, CDR2 FQNNGV. The CDR3 sequence is CASSSRVAAGNTIYF. The CDR3 bases are TGTGCCAGCAGCTCCAGGGTTGCAGCTGGAAACACCATATATTTT.

The chain couples TRBV7-9 to TRBJ2-7; a possible D gene is TRBD2 (6 bases). CDR3 length: 13 amino acids. Germline V lookup: CDR1 SEHNR, CDR2 FQNEAQ (reference sequence). Trimming cost V 7 bases and J 7 bases, with 17 bases left between them. The CDR3 is CASTGTSSGEQYF. Here the CDR3 DNA reads TGTGCCAGCACGGGGACTTCTTCGGGGGAGCAGTACTTC.

The rearrangement uses TRBV27 and TRBJ2-1; D might be TRBD2 (6 bases). CDR1 is MNHEY and CDR2 is SMNVEV in the germline V gene (reference sequence). The V and J ends lost 6 bases and 5 bases respectively, with 17 bases between them. This CDR3 has 15 amino acids. The CDR3 sequence is CASRKTGTSNNEQFF. CDR3 DNA: TGTGCCAGCAGAAAGACCGGGACTTCAAACAATGAGCAGTTCTTC.

This clone appeared a few times. The chain is built from TRBV5-6 and TRBJ1-5; D is undetermined. Deletions cut 4 bases from V and 10 bases from J, with 24 bases between. Germline CDR1 is SGHDT and CDR2 is YYEEEE. The CDR3 has 16 residues. The CDR3 sequence is CASSRADTPFLRPQHF. As DNA, the CDR3 is TGTGCCAGCAGCCGAGCCGACACGCCATTTCTCCGACCCCAGCATTTT.

CDR3 sequence reads: CAWSGGSYRGSPLHF. The CDR3, as DNA: TGTGCCTGGAGTGGGGGCAGCTATAGGGGTTCACCCCTCCACTTT. V gene TRBV30 combines with J gene TRBJ1-6; a possible D gene is TRBD1 (5 bases). CDR3 length: 15 residues. Germline assignment: CDR1 GTSNPN and CDR2 SVGIG (reference sequence). V lost 1 base and J lost 9, with 16 bases in between.

This chain joins TRBV18 and TRBJ2-7, with a tentative D call TRBD1 (6 bases). Between the trimmed V and J ends, which lost 4 bases and 2 bases, there was a span of 15 bases. Germline V gene sequence: CDR1 KGHSH, CDR2 LQKENI. The CDR3 sequence is 15 residues long. This chain's CDR3 is CASSRPGTQPYEQYF. The CDR3 DNA is TGTGCCAGCTCACGGCCAGGGACACAGCCCTACGAGCAGTACTTC.

The rearrangement joins TRBV15 to TRBJ1-2, with 10 bases that match TRBD1. V was clipped by 0 bases and J by 13 bases; unmatched bases: 14. This CDR3 contains 16 residues. Per germline, CDR1 LNHNV and CDR2 YYDKDF (reference sequence). The CDR3 sequence is CATSRDRGWDRGQSTF. CDR3 bases: TGTGCCACCAGCAGAGATCGGGGCTGGGACAGGGGTCAAAGCACCTTC.

On this clone itself: Other DNA sequences in this specimen translate into the identical CDR3. The chain employs TRBV18 and TRBJ1-1; 9 bases are shared with TRBD1. Germline V lookup: CDR1 KGHSH, CDR2 LQKENI. The CDR3 length is 15 residues. J lost 4 bases, V lost 3 bases, and 6 bases had no gene match. Written as DNA, the CDR3 is TGTGCCAGCTCACCTCGGACAGGGGCGAGCACTGAAGCTTTCTTT. As protein: CASSPRTGASTEAFF. Full variable domain (outside the CDR3, taken from reference TRBV18 and TRBJ1-1): NAGVMQNPRHLVRRRGQEARLRCSPMKGHSHVYWYRQLPEEGLKFMVYLQKENIIDESGMPKERFSAEFPKEGPSILRIQQVVRGDSAAYFCASSPRTGASTEAFFGQGTRLTVV.

The DNA of the CDR3 is TGTGCCAGCAGCCTCGGACTAGTTTCAGATACGCAGTATTTT. Its protein product is CASSLGLVSDTQYF. The chain recombines TRBV7-2 with TRBJ2-3, with 7 bases that match TRBD2. The V gene end was trimmed by 5 bases and the J gene end by 4 bases; junction bases not matched to a gene: 6. The CDR3 runs 14 residues. The germline V gene has CDR1 SGHTA and CDR2 FQGNSA. The entire variable domain, with the rest obtained from reference TRBV7-2 and TRBJ2-3, is as follows: GAGVSQSPSNKVTEKGKDVELRCDPISGHTALYWYRQSLGQGLEFLIYFQGNSAPDKSGLPSDRFSAERTGGSVSTLTIQRTQQEDSAVYLCASSLGLVSDTQYFGPGTRLTVL.

The sample holds one count of this clone. The chain joins TRBV3-1 (or the pseudogene TRBV3-2) to TRBJ2-1; 11 bases are a match to TRBD2. V lost 1 base and J lost 0; bases outside the gene matches: 8. The CDR3 is made up of 19 amino acids. The germline gives CDR1 LGHDT, CDR2 YNNKEL (reference sequence). In DNA, the CDR3 is TGTGCCAGCAGCCAAGTGGGACTAGCGGCGTCGAGCTCCTACAATGAGCAGTTCTTC. This sequence encodes CASSQVGLAASSSYNEQFF.

CDR3 nucleotide sequence: TGTGCCAGCAGCTTAGGGGATCAGGGCTATGGCTACACCTTC. It translates to CASSLGDQGYGYTF. The rearrangement uses TRBV7-9 and TRBJ1-2; a weak D match, TRBD1 (5 bases). Trimming shortened V by 1 base and J by 4 bases, and 10 bases separated the two germline ends. CDR3 length: 14 residues. In germline, CDR1 is SEHNR, CDR2 FQNEAQ (reference sequence).

The rearrangement uses TRBV19 and TRBJ2-1; D is unresolved. This CDR3 has 15 amino acids. Trimming pared 0 bases from V and 11 bases from J, leaving 17 bases between. CDR1 is LNHDA and CDR2 is SQIVND in the germline V gene (reference sequence). DNA for the CDR3: TGTGCCAGTAGTATAGATTGGCGGCCTTCCGCCAAGCAGTTCTTC. Its translation: CASSIDWRPSAKQFF.

The chain joins TRBV2 to TRBJ1-2; D not certain. The germline V gene encodes CDR1 SNHLY and CDR2 FYNNEI. Trimming took 4 bases from V and 0 from J, leaving 9 bases between them. There are 14 residues in the CDR3. The CDR3 DNA reads TGTGCCAGCAGTGTTGGCGGGGCTAACTATGGCTACACCTTC. Protein: CASSVGGANYGYTF.

The chain employs TRBV7-6 and TRBJ1-1; 8 nucleotides align to TRBD1. The CDR3 has 13 amino acids. Germline CDR1 and CDR2: SGHVS and FNYEAQ. With V trimmed by 5 bases and J by 8 bases, 7 bases remained unmatched. For the CDR3, the DNA is TGTGCCAGCAGCCCGATAAGACAGGGGGAAGCTTTCTTT. It codes for CASSPIRQGEAFF. Combining the CDR3 with reference TRBV7-6 and TRBJ1-1 gives the whole variable domain GAGVSQSPRYKVTKRGQDVALRCDPISGHVSLYWYRQALGQGPEFLTYFNYEAQQDKSGLPNDRFSAERPEGSISTLTIQRTEQRDSAMYRCASSPIRQGEAFFGQGTRLTVV.

This clone was observed at least ten times. The rearrangement joins TRBV7-4 to TRBJ1-4; D is unresolved. With 5 bases removed from V and 0 bases from J, the gap between germline ends came to 7 bases. Germline V gene sequence: CDR1 SGHVT, CDR2 SQSDAQ. The CDR3 covers 14 residues. CDR3 in DNA: TGTGCCAGCAGCCGACTAACAACTAATGAAAAACTGTTTTTT. Translation gives CASSRLTTNEKLFF.

This chain joins TRBV7-2 and TRBJ1-1; D perhaps matches TRBD1 (5 bases). Germline-derived CDR1 and CDR2 are SGHTA and FQGNSA. The CDR3 has 15 residues. V gave up 4 bases and J gave up 0 bases, with 12 bases separating them. This CDR3 reads CASSWGGLLNTEAFF. The CDR3 nucleotides read TGTGCCAGCAGCTGGGGGGGGTTATTGAACACTGAAGCTTTCTTT.

The chain combines TRBV5-4 with TRBJ1-2; no clear D gene. Trimming took 1 base from V and 3 from J, leaving 10 bases between them. This CDR3 spans 14 amino acids. CDR1 SGHNT and CDR2 YYREEE come from the germline V gene (reference sequence). CDR3 sequence reads: CASSLRGVDYGYTF. Here the CDR3 DNA reads TGTGCCAGCAGCTTGCGGGGTGTTGACTATGGCTACACCTTC.

This sequence joins TRBV2 and TRBJ1-1; D may be TRBD1 (5 bases). CDR1 is SNHLY, CDR2 FYNNEI, per germline. The CDR3 has 14 amino acids. V lost 5 bases, J lost 4 bases, and 14 bases lay in between. The CDR3: CASSTGQGITEAFF. In DNA, the CDR3 is TGTGCCAGCAGTACAGGCCAAGGAATCACTGAAGCTTTCTTT.

This chain connects TRBV19 to TRBJ2-3, with D perhaps matching TRBD2 (5 bases). Trimming stripped 3 bases from V and 0 bases from J, with 10 bases between. The CDR3 has 15 amino acids. The germline CDR1 and CDR2 sequences are LNHDA and SQIVND (reference sequence). DNA for the CDR3: TGTGCCAGTAGTATTTCTAGCTTAAGCACAGATACGCAGTATTTT. Amino acids: CASSISSLSTDTQYF.

V usage is TRBV27 and J usage is TRBJ1-2, with 8 bases that match TRBD1. The CDR3 consists of 13 residues. Germline trimming cut 5 bases from V and 8 bases from J; bases unmatched to any gene: 7. CDR1 is MNHEY and CDR2 is SMNVEV in the germline V gene (reference sequence). In DNA, the CDR3 is TGTGCCAGCAGTATCCGACAGGGGATGGGCTACACCTTC. Amino acids: CASSIRQGMGYTF.

This sequence joins TRBV5-6 and TRBJ2-2; TRBD2 agrees at 8 bases. CDR1 and CDR2 from the germline V gene are SGHDT and YYEEEE. Trimming at V came to 5 bases and at J to 7 bases, leaving 16 bases not matched to a gene. The CDR3 runs to 17 residues. The DNA for the CDR3 is TGTGCCAGCAGTAGAGGCTTGGCGGGAGGTTCGAGCGGGGAGCTGTTTTTT. Translation: CASSRGLAGGSSGELFF.

The chain uses TRBV3-1 (or the pseudogene TRBV3-2) and TRBJ1-2; possible D gene TRBD1, 6 bases. V lost 4 bases, J lost 4 bases, and 19 bases lay in between. This CDR3 region has 16 residues. Germline CDR1 is LGHDT and CDR2 is YNNKEL (reference sequence). The CDR3 loop is CASSRGQRGGGYGYTF. CDR3 DNA: TGTGCCAGCAGCCGAGGACAGAGAGGAGGCGGCTATGGCTACACCTTC.

The chain employs TRBV11-1 and TRBJ1-1; no definite D call. The CDR3 is 13 amino acids. Germline V gene lookup returns CDR1 SGHAT and CDR2 FQDESV (reference sequence). V shed 6 bases and J shed 0 bases, with 8 bases lying between them. The DNA for the CDR3 is TGTGCCAGCAGGGCATCCATGAACACTGAAGCTTTCTTT. Its protein product is CASRASMNTEAFF. Supplemented by reference TRBV11-1 and TRBJ1-1, the full variable domain reads EAEVAQSPRYKITEKSQAVAFWCDPISGHATLYWYRQILGQGPELLVQFQDESVVDDSQLPKDRFSAERLKGVDSTLKIQPAELGDSAMYLCASRASMNTEAFFGQGTRLTVV.

This clone turned up a few times. The rearrangement links TRBV19 to TRBJ1-5; D is unclear. V was shortened by 6 bases and J by 0 bases, with 12 bases between the two germline ends. This CDR3 region has 15 residues. The germline V gene has CDR1 LNHDA and CDR2 SQIVND (reference sequence). Here the CDR3 reads CASSRGLNSNQPQHF. CDR3 bases: TGTGCCAGTAGCCGAGGATTGAATAGCAATCAGCCCCAGCATTTT.

This chain connects TRBV18 to TRBJ2-3, with 8 bases that match TRBD2. Germline CDR1 reads KGHSH; CDR2 reads LQKENI. The J segment lost 4 bases and the V segment lost 2 bases, leaving 11 bases of the junction unmatched. This CDR3 region has 17 residues. The CDR3 protein is CASSPGGTRGGPDTQYF. For the CDR3, the DNA is TGTGCCAGCTCACCAGGCGGGACTAGGGGCGGTCCAGATACGCAGTATTTT.

This rearrangement joins TRBV19 to TRBJ1-2, with TRBD1 matching 9 bases. This CDR3 has 15 residues. CDR1 is LNHDA, CDR2 SQIVND, per germline (reference sequence). After removal of 6 bases from V and 6 bases from J, the junction contained 11 bases not matched to a gene. This chain's CDR3 is CASSPLGQGKDGYTF. The CDR3 DNA reads TGTGCCAGTAGCCCCCTGGGACAGGGTAAGGATGGCTACACCTTC.

This clone was counted a single time. The V gene is TRBV5-1, the J gene TRBJ2-1, with 7 bases lining up with TRBD2. The CDR3 consists of 15 residues. The germline CDR1 and CDR2 sequences are SGHRS and YFSETQ. V was pared by 6 bases and J by 1 base, with 7 bases of the junction left unmatched. The CDR3 bases are TGCGCCAGCACTGAGGGAGGGCCTTCCTACAATGAGCAGTTCTTC. Translation gives CASTEGGPSYNEQFF.